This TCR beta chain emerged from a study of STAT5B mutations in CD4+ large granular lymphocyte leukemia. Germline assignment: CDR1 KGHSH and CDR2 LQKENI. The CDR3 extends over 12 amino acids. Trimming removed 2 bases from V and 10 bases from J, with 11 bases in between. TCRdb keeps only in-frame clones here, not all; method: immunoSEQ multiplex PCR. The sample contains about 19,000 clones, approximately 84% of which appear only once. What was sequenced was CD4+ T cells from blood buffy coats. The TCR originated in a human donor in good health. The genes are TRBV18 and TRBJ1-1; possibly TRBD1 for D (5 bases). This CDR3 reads CASSPGAGSAFF. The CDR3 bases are TGTGCCAGCTCACCAGGGGCAGGGTCAGCTTTCTTT.